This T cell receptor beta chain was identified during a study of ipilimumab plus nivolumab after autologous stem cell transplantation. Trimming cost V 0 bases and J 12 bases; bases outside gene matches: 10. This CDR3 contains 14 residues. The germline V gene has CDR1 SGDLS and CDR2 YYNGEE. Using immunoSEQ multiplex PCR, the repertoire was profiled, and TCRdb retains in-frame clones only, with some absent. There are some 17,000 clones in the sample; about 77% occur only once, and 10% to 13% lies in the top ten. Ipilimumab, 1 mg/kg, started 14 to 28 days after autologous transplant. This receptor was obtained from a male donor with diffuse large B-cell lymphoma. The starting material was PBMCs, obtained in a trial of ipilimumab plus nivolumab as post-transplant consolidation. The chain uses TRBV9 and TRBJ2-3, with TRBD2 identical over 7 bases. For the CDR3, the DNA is TGTGCCAGCAGCGTAGATTCGGGGAGGGTGACACAGTATTTT. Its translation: CASSVDSGRVTQYF. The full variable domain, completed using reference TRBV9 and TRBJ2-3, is DSGVTQTPKHLITATGQRVTLRCSPRSGDLSVYWYQQSLDQGLQFLIQYYNGEERAKGNILERFSAQQFPDLHSELNLSSLELGDSALYFCASSVDSGRVTQYFGPGTRLTVL.